Here is one TCR beta chain with its context. These data are taken from a study of T cells in Graves' hyperthyroidism and ophthalmopathy. Study summary: It was at initial diagnosis, before any treatment, that peripheral blood was collected.

Using RNA transcripts as the source, TCR beta CDR3 regions were amplified. Initially, a first-round RT-PCR of the TCR CDR3 employed the HTBI primer set. TCRdb processed the multiplex PCR reads anew with MiXCR; each CDR3 protein has one entry. The sample records 300,000 to 400,000 distinct CDR3 sequences, over 20% being singletons. The germline V gene encodes CDR1 SGHRS and CDR2 YFSETQ. V lost 0 bases to trimming and J lost 2 bases; unmatched junction nucleotides: 6. The CDR3 loop spans 16 amino acids. The sequenced sample consisted of blood. The clonotype originates from a woman aged 50 to 60 with Graves' hyperthyroidism. V usage is TRBV5-1 and J usage is TRBJ2-3; TRBD2 agrees at 7 bases. For the CDR3, the DNA is TGCGCCAGCAGCTTGGTCGGAGCGGGGACCACAGATACGCAGTATTTT. This sequence encodes CASSLVGAGTTDTQYF.